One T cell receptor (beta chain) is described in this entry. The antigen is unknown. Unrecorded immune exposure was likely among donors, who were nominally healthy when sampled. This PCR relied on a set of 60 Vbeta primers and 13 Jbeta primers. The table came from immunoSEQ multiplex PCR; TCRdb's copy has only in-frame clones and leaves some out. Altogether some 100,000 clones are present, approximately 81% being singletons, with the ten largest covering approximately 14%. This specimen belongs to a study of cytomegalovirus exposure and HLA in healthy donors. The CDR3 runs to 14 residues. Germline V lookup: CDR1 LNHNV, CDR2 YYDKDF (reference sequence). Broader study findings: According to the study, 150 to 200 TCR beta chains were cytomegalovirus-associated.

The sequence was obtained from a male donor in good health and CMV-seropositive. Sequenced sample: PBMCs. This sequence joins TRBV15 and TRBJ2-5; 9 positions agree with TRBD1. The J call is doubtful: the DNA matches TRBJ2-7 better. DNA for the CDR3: TGTGCCACCAGCAGAAGGACAGGGGAAATCGAGCAGTACTTC. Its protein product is CATSRRTGEIEQYF.